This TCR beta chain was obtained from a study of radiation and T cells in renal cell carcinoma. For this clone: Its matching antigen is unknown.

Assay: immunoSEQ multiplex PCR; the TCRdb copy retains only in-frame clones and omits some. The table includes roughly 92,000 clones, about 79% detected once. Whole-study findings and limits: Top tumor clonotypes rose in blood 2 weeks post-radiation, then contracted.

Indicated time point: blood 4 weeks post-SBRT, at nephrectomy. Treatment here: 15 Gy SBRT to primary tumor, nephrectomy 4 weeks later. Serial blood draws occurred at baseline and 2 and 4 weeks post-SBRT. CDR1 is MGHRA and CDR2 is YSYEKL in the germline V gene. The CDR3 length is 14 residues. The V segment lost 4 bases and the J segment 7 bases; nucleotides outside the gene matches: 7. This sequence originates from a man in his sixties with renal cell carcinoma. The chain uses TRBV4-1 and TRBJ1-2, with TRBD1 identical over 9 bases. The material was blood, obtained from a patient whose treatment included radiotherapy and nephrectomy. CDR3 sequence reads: CASSLRDRAIGYTF. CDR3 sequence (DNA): TGCGCCAGCAGCCTAAGGGACAGGGCGATTGGCTACACCTTC.